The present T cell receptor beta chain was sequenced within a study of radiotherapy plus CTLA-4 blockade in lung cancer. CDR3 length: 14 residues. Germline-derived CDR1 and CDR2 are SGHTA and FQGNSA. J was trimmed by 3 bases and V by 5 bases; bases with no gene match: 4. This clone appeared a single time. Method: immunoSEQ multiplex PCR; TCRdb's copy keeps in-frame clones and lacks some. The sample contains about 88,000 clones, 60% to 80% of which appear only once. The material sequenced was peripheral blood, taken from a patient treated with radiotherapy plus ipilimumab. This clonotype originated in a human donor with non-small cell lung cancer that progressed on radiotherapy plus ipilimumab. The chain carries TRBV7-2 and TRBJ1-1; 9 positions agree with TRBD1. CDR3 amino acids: CASSPRTGDTEAFF. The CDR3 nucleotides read TGTGCCAGCAGCCCAAGGACAGGGGACACTGAAGCTTTCTTT.